This TCR beta chain was recorded in a study of blood T cell repertoires in COVID-19. Overall study: COVID-19 samples from acute and convalescent phases originated in the United States, Italy and Spain.

Germline V gives CDR1 LGHDT, CDR2 YNNKEL (reference sequence). The CDR3 sequence is 17 residues long. V lost 0 bases and J 9 bases, leaving 18 bases between the germline ends. Original methodology: Amplification from reference gene primers served as the basis for estimated nucleated cell counts. Sequenced by immunoSEQ multiplex PCR; TCRdb stores in-frame clones only, minus some. That table supplies the V and J calls and clone size; D and trimming were determined from the DNA. Found here are under 150,000 clones, around four fifths of them singletons; the top ten hold about 3%. Sequencing was done on a sample of peripheral blood. This chain connects TRBV3-1 (or the pseudogene TRBV3-2) to TRBJ1-6, with D possibly being TRBD1 (6 bases). This clonotype was obtained from a woman aged 40 to 49 with active or convalescent COVID-19. The CDR3 DNA is TGTGCCAGCAGCCAAGAAGGGGTGGGGGGGCTAGGTTCACCCCTCCACTTT. It codes for CASSQEGVGGLGSPLHF.